What follows are 25 T cell receptor beta chains derived from one specimen sequenced in a study of vaccination and CD4 T cells after COVID-19. The treatment was: approximately nine-day PBMC culture with coronavirus spike peptide pools or control peptides (ViraFEST assay). Antigen specificity for these receptors is unknown. With the Oncomine TCR Beta short-read assay, DNA from cultured CD4+ T cells was sequenced. TCRdb passed the PCR reads through MiXCR, listing each CDR3 protein once. Altogether around 26,000 distinct CDR3 sequences are present, around half being singletons, with the ten largest covering under 30%. The sample in question was CD4+ T cells from blood, cultured in vitro, obtained before SARS-CoV-2 vaccination. The source is a human donor who received a COVID-19 vaccine.

This chain joins TRBV27 and TRBJ2-7; 8 bases are shared with TRBD2. The CDR3 covers 14 residues. CDR1 and CDR2 from the germline V gene are MNHEY and SMNVEV (reference sequence). V lost 10 bases, J lost 2 bases, and 10 bases stayed unmatched. The CDR3 coding sequence is TGTGCCACAGCAAGATCGGGGGGGGCCTACGAGCAGTACTTC. Translating it yields CATARSGGAYEQYF.

This clonotype was found a few times. The V gene is TRBV7-8, the J gene TRBJ1-2; possible D gene TRBD1, 6 bases. Germline CDR1 and CDR2: SGHVS and FQNEAQ. The V and J ends lost 4 bases and 8 bases respectively, with 17 bases between them. This CDR3 spans 14 amino acids. The CDR3 here is CASSSRGALGGYTF. DNA for the CDR3: TGTGCCAGCAGCTCCAGGGGTGCCTTGGGGGGCTACACCTTC.

The rearrangement uses TRBV19 and TRBJ1-1, with a possible D match to TRBD1 (5 bases). The germline V gene encodes CDR1 LNHDA and CDR2 SQIVND (reference sequence). This CDR3 region has 14 residues. V lost 3 bases and J 1 base, leaving 9 bases between the germline ends. The CDR3 DNA reads TGTGCCAGTAGTATGGCAGGGCGGAACACTGAAGCTTTCTTT. Its protein is CASSMAGRNTEAFF.

Only a few counts were recorded for this clonotype. The rearrangement joins TRBV12-3 or TRBV12-4 to TRBJ1-3; no clear D. The ends were cut back, 1 base at V and 8 bases at J, with 9 bases in the middle. CDR3 length: 13 amino acids. This chain's CDR3 is CASSLGSLDTIYF. CDR3 DNA: TGTGCCAGCAGTTTAGGGTCCCTAGACACCATATATTTT.

The chain has TRBV20-1 and TRBJ1-2, with a possible D match to TRBD1 (5 bases). V gave up 0 bases and J gave up 0 bases, with 11 bases separating them. The length of the CDR3 is 15 residues. Germline V lookup: CDR1 DFQATT, CDR2 SNEGSKA (reference sequence). In nucleotides, the CDR3 is TGCAGTGCTAGAGATTTGACAGCGACTAACTATGGCTACACCTTC. Amino acid sequence: CSARDLTATNYGYTF.

The chain recombines TRBV20-1 with TRBJ1-4; 7 bases fit TRBD1. J lost 8 bases, V lost 4 bases, and 7 bases had no gene match. CDR3 length: 13 amino acids. Germline lookup yields CDR1 DFQATT and CDR2 SNEGSKA (reference sequence). CDR3 sequence: CSATTGVWEKLFF. CDR3 sequence (DNA): TGCAGTGCTACTACAGGGGTGTGGGAAAAACTGTTTTTT.

This clonotype turned up a few times. The CDR3 loop is CASAAGTPSYEQYF. For the CDR3, the DNA is TGTGCCAGCGCTGCGGGGACACCCTCCTACGAGCAGTACTTC. The chain carries TRBV7-2 and TRBJ2-7; D assignment may be TRBD1 or TRBD2 (6 bases each). CDR3 length: 14 amino acids. Germline V gene sequence: CDR1 SGHTA, CDR2 FQGNSA. The V end lost 8 bases, the J end lost 0 bases, and 14 bases lay between the germline ends.

The rearrangement links TRBV29-1 to TRBJ2-7; possible D gene TRBD1, 5 bases. Trimming pared 4 bases from V and 4 bases from J, leaving 8 bases between. Germline V gives CDR1 SQVTM, CDR2 ANQGSEA. The CDR3 extends over 11 amino acids. CDR3 residues: CSVGQKYEQYF. In DNA form, the CDR3 reads TGCAGCGTTGGACAGAAATACGAGCAGTACTTC.

This clonotype was observed a few times. The rearrangement links TRBV6-1 to TRBJ2-7; 12 nucleotides align to TRBD2. CDR3 length: 16 amino acids. Per germline, CDR1 MNHNS and CDR2 SASEGT. The V and J ends lost 5 bases and 5 bases, in that order; junction bases with no gene match: 10. CDR3 residues: CASSPTLAGGFDEQYF. CDR3 DNA sequence: TGTGCCAGCAGTCCAACACTAGCGGGGGGTTTCGACGAGCAGTACTTC.

The chain couples TRBV6-5 to TRBJ2-1; tentatively, D is TRBD1 (5 bases). V was clipped by 4 bases and J by 6 bases, with 16 bases between them. The CDR3 has 15 amino acids. Per the germline V gene, CDR1 is MNHEY and CDR2 is SVGAGI. CDR3 residues: CASSWTKPETNEQFF. The CDR3 DNA is TGTGCCAGCAGTTGGACAAAACCTGAGACCAATGAGCAGTTCTTC.

The V call is TRBV7-2, the J call TRBJ2-1; the D gene is possibly TRBD2 (5 bases). This CDR3 spans 14 amino acids. V dropped 2 bases and J dropped 5 bases, with 10 bases sitting between them. Germline assignment: CDR1 SGHTA and CDR2 FQGNSA. CDR3 sequence: CASSLPGWNNEQFF. For the CDR3, the DNA is TGTGCCAGCAGCTTACCGGGGTGGAACAATGAGCAGTTCTTC.

The genes are TRBV10-3 and TRBJ1-2; D is perhaps TRBD1 (5 bases). CDR3 size: 14 residues. Trimming shortened V by 4 bases and J by 8 bases, and 17 bases separated the two germline ends. Germline V gives CDR1 ENHRY, CDR2 SYGVKD. The CDR3 sequence: CAISGGTYFQGYTF. CDR3 DNA: TGTGCCATCAGTGGAGGGACGTATTTCCAGGGCTACACCTTC.

This clonotype was detected only a few times. The chain carries TRBV6-1 and TRBJ1-2; no clear D. The CDR3 is 15 amino acids. Trimming took off 0 bases at V and 3 bases at J, with 11 bases between the two ends. Germline V lookup: CDR1 MNHNS, CDR2 SASEGT. Written as DNA, the CDR3 is TGTGCCAGCAGTGAAGCCACAGAATCGGACTATGGCTACACCTTC. It encodes CASSEATESDYGYTF.

The CDR3: CASSTPGQGTQPQHF. CDR3 in DNA: TGTGCCAGTAGTACACCGGGACAGGGGACTCAGCCCCAGCATTTT. The genes are TRBV19 and TRBJ1-5; 10 bases line up with TRBD1. The CDR3 totals 15 residues. Germline-derived CDR1 and CDR2 are LNHDA and SQIVND (reference sequence). V was pared by 4 bases and J by 6 bases, with 6 bases of the junction left unmatched. Based on the CDR3 plus reference TRBV19 and TRBJ1-5, the full variable domain is DGGITQSPKYLFRKEGQNVTLSCEQNLNHDAMYWYRQDPGQGLRLIYYSQIVNDFQKGDIAEGYSVSREKKESFPLTVTSAQKNPTAFYLCASSTPGQGTQPQHFGDGTRLSIL.

The chain employs TRBV5-4 and TRBJ1-6; D is ambiguous. From germline, CDR1 is SGHNT and CDR2 YYREEE (reference sequence). Trimming removed 0 bases from V and 14 bases from J, with 9 bases in between. The CDR3 runs to 12 residues. The CDR3, as DNA: TGTGCCAGCAGCTTGGATTCCGTAACCCTCCACTTT. This codes for CASSLDSVTLHF. The full variable domain, its missing parts supplied by reference TRBV5-4 and TRBJ1-6, is ETGVTQSPTHLIKTRGQQVTLRCSSQSGHNTVSWYQQALGQGPQFIFQYYREEENGRGNFPPRFSGLQFPNYSSELNVNALELDDSALYLCASSLDSVTLHFGNGTRLTVT.

In regard to this clonotype: Likely a read error: the CDR3 ends without its conserved phenylalanine or tryptophan. The limits of the CDR3 on the DNA are not certain, so only TCRdb's listed CDR3 is given. The gene calls are TRBV21-1 and TRBJ2-3; the table calls TRBD1, which could not be checked here. TRBV21-1 is recorded as a pseudogene. The CDR3 adds up to 17 amino acids, both ends counted. CDR3 sequence reads: CASRPTIWTGETDTQYS.

The chain uses TRBV5-4 and TRBJ1-6, with D uncertain. The CDR3 covers 15 residues. In germline, CDR1 is SGHNT, CDR2 YYREEE (reference sequence). V lost 4 bases, J lost 6 bases, and 14 bases lay in between. The CDR3 DNA sequence: TGTGCCAGCAGCCCCGTTGTCGGTGGTAATTCACCCCTCCACTTT. Translation: CASSPVVGGNSPLHF.

This chain joins TRBV20-1 and TRBJ2-3; D is perhaps TRBD1 (7 bases). The length of the CDR3 is 15 residues. Trimming cost V 0 bases and J 4 bases, with 14 bases left between them. In germline, CDR1 is DFQATT, CDR2 SNEGSKA (reference sequence). The CDR3 loop is CSARDSSRGADTQYF. The CDR3 nucleotides read TGCAGTGCTAGAGATTCGAGCAGGGGGGCAGATACGCAGTATTTT.

V gene TRBV11-3 combines with J gene TRBJ2-6, with 10 bases identical to TRBD1. V gave up 3 bases and J gave up 2 bases; unmatched junction bases: 4. The length of the CDR3 is 17 residues. The germline V gene has CDR1 SGHNT and CDR2 YENEEA. The CDR3 DNA reads as TGTGCCAGCAGCTTGGGACAGGGGATCGCTGGGGCCAACGTCCTGACTTTC. As protein: CASSLGQGIAGANVLTF. The variable domain in full, completed from reference TRBV11-3 and TRBJ2-6, reads EAGVVQSPRYKIIEKKQPVAFWCNPISGHNTLYWYLQNLGQGPELLIRYENEEAVDDSQLPKDRFSAERLKGVDSTLKIQPAELGDSAVYLCASSLGQGIAGANVLTFGAGSRLTVL.

In its sample, this clonotype was seen once. The chain is built from TRBV5-5 and TRBJ2-3; tentatively, D is TRBD2 (5 bases). V lost 7 bases, J lost 0 bases, and 18 bases lay in between. The CDR3 sequence is 16 residues long. The V gene's germline CDR1 is SGHKS and CDR2 YYEKEE (reference sequence). The CDR3 DNA reads TGTGCCAGCGGTTCGGCGCGGGCGACGAGCACAGATACGCAGTATTTT. Translation gives CASGSARATSTDTQYF. Variable domain in full (rest from reference TRBV5-5 and TRBJ2-3): DAGVTQSPTHLIKTRGQQVTLRCSPISGHKSVSWYQQVLGQGPQFIFQYYEKEERGRGNFPDRFSARQFPNYSSELNVNALLLGDSALYLCASGSARATSTDTQYFGPGTRLTVL.

This clonotype was counted between two and nine times. The chain carries TRBV27 and TRBJ2-5, with 8 bases aligning to TRBD1. This CDR3 has 14 amino acids. Trimming at V came to 5 bases and at J to 4 bases, leaving 6 bases not matched to a gene. The germline gives CDR1 MNHEY, CDR2 SMNVEV (reference sequence). The DNA for the CDR3 is TGTGCCAGCAGTAACCAGGGGGCTAGAGAGACCCAGTACTTC. This codes for CASSNQGARETQYF.

J is TRBJ1-5 and V is TRBV20-1; D is unclear. The CDR3 is 14 amino acids. The germline V gene has CDR1 DFQATT and CDR2 SNEGSKA (reference sequence). Between the trimmed V and J ends, which lost 0 bases and 9 bases, there was a span of 15 bases. The CDR3 sequence is CSARDTTRDGPQHF. CDR3 DNA: TGCAGTGCTAGAGATACAACCCGAGATGGGCCCCAGCATTTT.

The genes are TRBV12-3 or TRBV12-4 and TRBJ2-5; TRBD2 matches at 9 bases. The CDR3 is 18 amino acids. J lost 4 bases, V lost 1 base, and 13 bases had no gene match. The CDR3 is CASSLGGYSGRGGETQYF. CDR3 nucleotide sequence: TGTGCCAGCAGTTTAGGAGGCTATAGCGGGAGAGGTGGAGAGACCCAGTACTTC.

The genes are TRBV19 and TRBJ1-5, with TRBD1 identical over 9 bases. CDR1 and CDR2 from the germline V gene are LNHDA and SQIVND (reference sequence). V lost 7 bases and J lost 5; bases outside the gene matches: 6. The CDR3 is 14 residues long. CDR3 nucleotide sequence: TGTGCCAGTACCAGGGACAGGGACGATCAGCCCCAGCATTTT. It translates to CASTRDRDDQPQHF. Based on the CDR3 plus reference TRBV19 and TRBJ1-5, the full variable domain is DGGITQSPKYLFRKEGQNVTLSCEQNLNHDAMYWYRQDPGQGLRLIYYSQIVNDFQKGDIAEGYSVSREKKESFPLTVTSAQKNPTAFYLCASTRDRDDQPQHFGDGTRLSIL.

This clonotype was detected a few times. The chain carries TRBV19 and TRBJ1-6; 8 nucleotides align to TRBD1. The V segment lost 6 bases and the J segment 8 bases; nucleotides outside the gene matches: 3. The germline gives CDR1 LNHDA, CDR2 SQIVND (reference sequence). CDR3 length: 13 amino acids. CDR3 DNA: TGTGCCAGTAGAGGACAGGGAGATTCACCCCTCCACTTT. Protein: CASRGQGDSPLHF.